The sequence of this T cell receptor beta chain was determined in a study of control samples from healthy donors and cancer patients. The repertoire was sequenced with immunoSEQ multiplex PCR; TCRdb's copy has only in-frame clones and lacks some. The data contain 15,000 to 20,000 clones, just over 85% of them singletons. Germline V gene sequence: CDR1 MRHNA, CDR2 SNTAGT. There are 19 residues in the CDR3. Trimming took 7 bases from V and 3 from J; bases not matched to a gene: 20. This clone has only one observation. The chain carries TRBV6-4 and TRBJ2-5, with 10 bases fitting TRBD2. The sequence was obtained from a woman aged 70-85 years with colorectal cancer. The sequencing sample was made of PBMCs. The CDR3 DNA reads as TGTGCCAGCACCCAAGGGGGTTCTAGCGGGGGACTATCAAAAGAGACCCAGTACTTC. Translation: CASTQGGSSGGLSKETQYF.